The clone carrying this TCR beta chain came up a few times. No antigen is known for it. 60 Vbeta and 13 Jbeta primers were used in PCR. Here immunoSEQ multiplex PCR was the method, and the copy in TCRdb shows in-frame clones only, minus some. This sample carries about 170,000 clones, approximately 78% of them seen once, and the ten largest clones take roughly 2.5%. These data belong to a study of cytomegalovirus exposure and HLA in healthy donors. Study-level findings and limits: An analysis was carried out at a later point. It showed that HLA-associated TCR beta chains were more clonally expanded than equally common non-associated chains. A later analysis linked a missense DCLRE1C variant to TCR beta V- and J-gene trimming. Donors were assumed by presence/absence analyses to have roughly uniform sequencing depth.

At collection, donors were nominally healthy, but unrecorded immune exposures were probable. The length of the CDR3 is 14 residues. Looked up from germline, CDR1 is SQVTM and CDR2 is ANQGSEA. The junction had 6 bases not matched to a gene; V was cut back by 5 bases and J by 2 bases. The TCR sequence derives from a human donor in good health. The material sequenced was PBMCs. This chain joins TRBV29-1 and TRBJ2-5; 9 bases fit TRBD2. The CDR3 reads CSVLGLATQETQYF. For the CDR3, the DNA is TGCAGCGTTCTGGGACTAGCTACACAAGAGACCCAGTACTTC. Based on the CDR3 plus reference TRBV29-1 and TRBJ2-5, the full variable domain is SAVISQKPSRDICQRGTSLTIQCQVDSQVTMMFWYRQQPGQSLTLIATANQGSEATYESGFVIDKFPISRPNLTFSTLTVSNMSPEDSSIYLCSVLGLATQETQYFGPGTRLLVL.